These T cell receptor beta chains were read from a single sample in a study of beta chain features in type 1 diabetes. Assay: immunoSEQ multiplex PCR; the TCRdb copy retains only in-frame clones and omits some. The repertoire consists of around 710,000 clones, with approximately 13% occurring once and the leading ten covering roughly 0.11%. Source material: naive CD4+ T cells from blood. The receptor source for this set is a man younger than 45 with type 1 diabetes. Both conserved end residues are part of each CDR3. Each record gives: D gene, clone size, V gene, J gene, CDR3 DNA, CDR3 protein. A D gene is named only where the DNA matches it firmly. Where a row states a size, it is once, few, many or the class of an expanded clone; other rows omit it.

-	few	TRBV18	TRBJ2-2	TGTGCCAGCTCACCAAGTTGGGATACCGGGGAGCTGTTTTTT	CASSPSWDTGELFF
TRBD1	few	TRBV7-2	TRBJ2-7	TGTGCCAGCAGCTTAGAGGGGACAGGGTCCTACGAGCAGTACTTC	CASSLEGTGSYEQYF
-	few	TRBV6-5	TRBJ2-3	TGTGCCAGCAGTTATCAGCGGGCCGGCACAGATACGCAGTATTTT	CASSYQRAGTDTQYF
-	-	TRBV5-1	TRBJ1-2	TGCGCCAGCAGCCCGGGTGGGGGAAACTATGGCTACACCTTC	CASSPGGGNYGYTF
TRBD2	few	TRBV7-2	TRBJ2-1	TGTGCCAGCAGCCTAAAGGCGGGGGATGAGCAGTTCTTC	CASSLKAGDEQFF
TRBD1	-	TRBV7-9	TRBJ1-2	TGTGCCAGCAGCACCGGACAGGGCGCCTATGGCTACACCTTC	CASSTGQGAYGYTF
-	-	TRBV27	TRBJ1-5	TGTGCCAGCAGTGGGGCTGGGGAAAGCCAGCCCCAGCATTTT	CASSGAGESQPQHF
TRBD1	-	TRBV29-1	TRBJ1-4	TGCAGCGTTGTGGGGACAGATGGGGAAAAACTGTTTTTT	CSVVGTDGEKLFF
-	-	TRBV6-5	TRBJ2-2	TGTGCCACTAAGGGGGGAACCGGGGAGCTGTTTTTT	CATKGGTGELFF
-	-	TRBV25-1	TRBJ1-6	TGTGCCAGCACTGGGGCCTCCTATAATTCACCCCTCCACTTT	CASTGASYNSPLHF
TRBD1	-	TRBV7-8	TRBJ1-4	TGTGCCAGCAGCTTACGGATGGGACAGATTAATGAAAAACTGTTTTTT	CASSLRMGQINEKLFF
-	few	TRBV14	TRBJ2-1	TGTGCCAGCAGCCAAGAAGGACGAGCAGGGTGGAATGAGCAGTTCTTC	CASSQEGRAGWNEQFF
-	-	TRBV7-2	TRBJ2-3	TGTGCCAGCAGCCTCCCCGCGGGTACGCAGTATTTT	CASSLPAGTQYF
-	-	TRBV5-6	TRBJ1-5	TGTGCCAGCAGCTTGAGAGGAACGGGCAATCAGCCCCAGCATTTT	CASSLRGTGNQPQHF
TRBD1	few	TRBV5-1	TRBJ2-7	TGCGCCAGCACCCTTGGACGGACAGGGCCCTACGAGCAGTACTTC	CASTLGRTGPYEQYF
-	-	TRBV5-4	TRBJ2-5	TGTGCCAGCAGCTTGACAGGGTCTCGAGAGACCCAGTACTTC	CASSLTGSRETQYF
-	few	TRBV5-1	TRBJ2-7	TGCGCCAGCAGCTTGGCCGCAGGGCAGGGAAGGACCTACGAGCAGTACTTC	CASSLAAGQGRTYEQYF
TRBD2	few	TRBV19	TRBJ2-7	TGTGCCAGTAGTATAGATCTTACTAGCGGGGCTTACGAGCAGTACTTC	CASSIDLTSGAYEQYF
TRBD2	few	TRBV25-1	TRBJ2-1	TGTGCCAGCAGTGAATCCGGCGGGGGGCCCTCTCACGAGCAGTTCTTC	CASSESGGGPSHEQFF
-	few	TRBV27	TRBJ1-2	TGTGCCAGCAGTTTATTAGGTGACACTAGCTATGGCTACACCTTC	CASSLLGDTSYGYTF
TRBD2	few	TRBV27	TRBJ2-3	TGTGCCAGCAGTTTAAGACTAGCGGGGGGAGGGGCAGATACGCAGTATTTT	CASSLRLAGGGADTQYF
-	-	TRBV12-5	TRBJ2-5	TGTGCTAGTAAGGGCAGGGGATACCAAGAGACCCAGTACTTC	CASKGRGYQETQYF
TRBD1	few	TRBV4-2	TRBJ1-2	TGTGCCAGCAGCCAAGATCCGGGACAGGGGTATGGCTACACCTTC	CASSQDPGQGYGYTF
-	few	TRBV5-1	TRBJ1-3	TGCGCCAGCAGCTTAGAGTTCTCTGGAAACACCATATATTTT	CASSLEFSGNTIYF
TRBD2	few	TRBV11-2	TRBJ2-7	TGTGCCAGCAGCTCTCTAGCGGGAACCTACGAGCAGTACTTC	CASSSLAGTYEQYF
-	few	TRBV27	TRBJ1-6	TGTGCCAGCAGTTTTTCGGCCCGGGGATATAATTCACCCCTCCACTTT	CASSFSARGYNSPLHF
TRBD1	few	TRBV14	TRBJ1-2	TGTGCCAGCAGCCCGACAGGGCAGGAGGGCTACACCTTC	CASSPTGQEGYTF
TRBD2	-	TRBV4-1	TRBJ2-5	TGCGCCAGCAGCCAAGATACGGGGGGGCACTCGGAGACCCAGTACTTC	CASSQDTGGHSETQYF
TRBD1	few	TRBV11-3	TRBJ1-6	TGTGCCAGCAGCTCGGGCGGACAGGGAGGATCACCCCTCCACTTT	CASSSGGQGGSPLHF
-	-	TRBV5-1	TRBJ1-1	TGCGCCAGCAGGAGGGCAGCGGACAACACTGAAGCTTTCTTT	CASRRAADNTEAFF
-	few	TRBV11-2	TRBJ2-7	TGTGCCAGTACGACGGACCGATACTCCTACGAGCAGTACTTC	CASTTDRYSYEQYF
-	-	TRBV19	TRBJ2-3	TGTGCCAGTAGTATTCGGACTAGCACAGATACGCAGTATTTT	CASSIRTSTDTQYF
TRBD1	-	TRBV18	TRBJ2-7	TGTGCCAGCTCCGGGACAGGGGCAGGCGAGCAGTACTTC	CASSGTGAGEQYF
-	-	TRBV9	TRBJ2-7	TGTGCCAGCAGCGAGGGACTCCAAAGCTCCTACGAGCAGTACTTC	CASSEGLQSSYEQYF
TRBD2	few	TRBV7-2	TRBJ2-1	TGTGCCAGCAGCTCCGTTAGCGGGAGCTCCTACAATGAGCAGTTCTTC	CASSSVSGSSYNEQFF
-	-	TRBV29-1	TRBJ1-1	TGCAGCGCTTCACCGAACACTGAAGCTTTCTTT	CSASPNTEAFF
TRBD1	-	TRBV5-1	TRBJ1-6	TGCGCCAGCAGCTTGGCGGACTCCGCGGGGACAGGGAGTCGGTCACCCCTCCACTTT	CASSLADSAGTGSRSPLHF
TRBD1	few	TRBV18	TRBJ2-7	TGTGCCAGCTCACCACAAGGACAGGTCTCCTACGAGCAGTACTTC	CASSPQGQVSYEQYF
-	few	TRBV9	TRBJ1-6	TGTGCCAGCAGCCCGGGACGGCGAGATTCACCCCTCCACTTT	CASSPGRRDSPLHF
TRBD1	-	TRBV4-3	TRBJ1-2	TGCGCCAGCAGCCAAGAGATGGACAGGGTCTATGGCTACACCTTC	CASSQEMDRVYGYTF
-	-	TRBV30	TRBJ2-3	TGTGCCTGGAGTGCTACGAAGGGGACCACAGATACGCAGTATTTT	CAWSATKGTTDTQYF
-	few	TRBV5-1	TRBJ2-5	TGCGCCAGCAGCGGGGACCAATCGCTGGGGGAGACCCAGTACTTC	CASSGDQSLGETQYF
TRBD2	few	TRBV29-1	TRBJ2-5	TGCAGCGGTCGGACTAGCGGGGGGCGTGGGACCCAGTACTTC	CSGRTSGGRGTQYF
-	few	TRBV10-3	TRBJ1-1	TGTGCCATCAGTGAGTCGAAGGGCCTGGACACTGAAGCTTTCTTT	CAISESKGLDTEAFF
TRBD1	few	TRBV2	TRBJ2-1	TGTGCCGGGATACAGGGGTCTCCCTACAATGAGCAGTTCTTC	CAGIQGSPYNEQFF